Each of the 30 T cell receptor beta chains below was sequenced from the same sample in a study of cytomegalovirus exposure and HLA in healthy donors. The PCR used 60 Vbeta and 13 Jbeta primers. The method was immunoSEQ multiplex PCR; TCRdb's version includes in-frame clones alone and lacks a portion of them. Here the sample spans around 150,000 clones, approximately 71% being singletons. The specimen sequenced was PBMCs. The receptors derive from a woman in her thirties or forties in good health and CMV-seropositive.

This clone was counted only a few times. The V gene is TRBV6-6, the J gene TRBJ2-2, with 10 bases that match TRBD1. CDR3 length: 16 amino acids. The J segment lost 3 bases and the V segment lost 7 bases, leaving 8 bases of the junction unmatched. CDR1 and CDR2 (germline): MNHNY, SVGAGI (reference sequence). CDR3 nucleotides: TGTGCCAGCACCTTCGACAGGGGGCGAGACACCGGGGAGCTGTTTTTT. Translating gives CASTFDRGRDTGELFF.

The chain recombines TRBV6-5 with TRBJ2-5; 8 bases fit TRBD1. The junction had 8 bases not matched to a gene; V was cut back by 6 bases and J by 2 bases. The germline CDR1 and CDR2 sequences are MNHEY and SVGAGI. This CDR3 has 15 amino acids. CDR3 nucleotide sequence: TGTGCCAGCAGACCTCGGACAGGGACGCAAGAGACCCAGTACTTC. It yields the protein CASRPRTGTQETQYF.

This clone was picked up a small number of times. The V call is TRBV5-1, the J call TRBJ2-7, with TRBD1 matching 8 bases. CDR3 length: 13 amino acids. V dropped 3 bases and J dropped 2; count of bases not matched to a gene: 1. CDR1 and CDR2 (germline): SGHRS, YFSETQ. CDR3 residues: CASSSTGAYEQYF. CDR3 coding DNA: TGCGCCAGCAGCTCGACAGGGGCCTACGAGCAGTACTTC.

This chain connects TRBV4-1 to TRBJ1-2; 9 nucleotides match TRBD1. The V gene end was trimmed by 1 base and the J gene end by 8 bases; junction bases not matched to a gene: 5. There are 14 residues in the CDR3. Germline V CDR1 and CDR2: MGHRA, YSYEKL. The CDR3, as DNA: TGCGCCAGCAGCCAAGGGCGGACAGGGGTCGGCTACACCTTC. Amino acids: CASSQGRTGVGYTF.

The chain combines TRBV28 with TRBJ1-2, with 7 bases matching TRBD1. The CDR3 totals 12 residues. Germline trimming cut 7 bases from V and 8 bases from J; bases unmatched to any gene: 7. Germline V lookup: CDR1 MDHEN, CDR2 SYDVKM. The CDR3 region is CASMTGSRGYTF. Here the CDR3 DNA reads TGTGCCAGCATGACAGGGAGTCGAGGCTACACCTTC.

The J gene is TRBJ1-5, the V gene TRBV4-1; tentatively, D is TRBD1 (5 bases). CDR1 is MGHRA and CDR2 is YSYEKL in the germline V gene. V shed 4 bases and J shed 8 bases, with 12 bases lying between them. The CDR3 is 13 residues long. In nucleotides, the CDR3 is TGCGCCAGCAGCCTTGGGGGGGAGAAGCCCCAGCATTTT. As protein: CASSLGGEKPQHF.

The chain recombines TRBV28 with TRBJ2-7, with TRBD2 matching 7 bases. From germline, CDR1 is MDHEN and CDR2 SYDVKM. With 5 bases clipped from V and 6 bases from J, the junction kept 10 bases outside the gene matches. The length of the CDR3 is 14 residues. As DNA, the CDR3 is TGTGCCAGCAGTGGCCGAGCGGGATATCTCGAGCAGTACTTC. Its protein is CASSGRAGYLEQYF. The full variable domain, rest sourced from reference TRBV28 and TRBJ2-7, is DVKVTQSSRYLVKRTGEKVFLECVQDMDHENMFWYRQDPGLGLRLIYFSYDVKMKEKGDIPEGYSVSREKKERFSLILESASTNQTSMYLCASSGRAGYLEQYFGPGTRLTVT.

The chain combines TRBV5-1 with TRBJ1-2; D remains unclear. V lost 4 bases to trimming and J lost 2 bases, with 15 bases between them. This CDR3 comprises 15 residues. Germline V gene lookup returns CDR1 SGHRS and CDR2 YFSETQ. DNA of the CDR3: TGCGCCAGCAGCCCCTCGGAGGATGGCAACTATGGCTACACCTTC. This translates into CASSPSEDGNYGYTF.

This chain uses TRBV5-6 with TRBJ1-3; TRBD1 might be the D (5 bases). CDR3 length: 14 amino acids. The germline V gene encodes CDR1 SGHDT and CDR2 YYEEEE. The germline V and J ends were trimmed by 2 bases and 4 bases, with 10 bases remaining between them. The CDR3 DNA reads as TGTGCCAGCAGCTTTATGGCAGGGGGAAACACCATATATTTT. Protein sequence: CASSFMAGGNTIYF.

V usage is TRBV19 and J usage is TRBJ2-2; D possibly corresponds to TRBD2 (7 bases). The ends were cut back, 5 bases at V and 6 bases at J, with 13 bases in the middle. This CDR3 region has 14 residues. Germline V gene sequence: CDR1 LNHDA, CDR2 SQIVND (reference sequence). The CDR3: CASSPRGAAGELFF. The CDR3 DNA sequence: TGTGCCAGTAGTCCCCGGGGGGCAGCCGGGGAGCTGTTTTTT.

V is TRBV28 and J is TRBJ2-7; tentatively, D is TRBD2 (6 bases). The CDR3 covers 15 residues. Germline V gene data show CDR1 as MDHEN and CDR2 as SYDVKM. V lost 6 bases and J lost 1, with 16 bases in between. CDR3: CASRVALAHSYEQYF. CDR3 nucleotide sequence: TGTGCCAGCAGGGTGGCGCTAGCGCATTCCTACGAGCAGTACTTC.

The chain uses TRBV4-1 and TRBJ1-4; D might be TRBD1 (5 bases). The germline V and J ends were trimmed by 1 base and 5 bases, with 8 bases remaining between them. The V gene's germline CDR1 is MGHRA and CDR2 YSYEKL. The CDR3 contains 14 residues. The chain's CDR3 is CASSQAGGNEKLFF. CDR3 sequence (DNA): TGCGCCAGCAGCCAAGCGGGGGGGAATGAAAAACTGTTTTTT.

The rearrangement joins TRBV7-8 to TRBJ2-1; 11 bases agree with TRBD1. This CDR3 contains 13 residues. After removal of 3 bases from V and 10 bases from J, the junction contained 2 bases not matched to a gene. Germline loops: CDR1 SGHVS, CDR2 FQNEAQ. CDR3 DNA sequence: TGTGCCAGCAGCTTCGGGACAGGGGGGGAGCAGTTCTTC. Encoded protein: CASSFGTGGEQFF.

The rearrangement uses TRBV18 and TRBJ1-1, with 7 positions matching TRBD1. Germline V gene data show CDR1 as KGHSH and CDR2 as LQKENI. The ends lost 5 bases at V and 4 bases at J; junction bases unmatched: 10. This CDR3 region has 15 residues. The CDR3 region has the DNA TGTGCCAGCTCATCGAGTACAGGGGTTGGCACTGAAGCTTTCTTT. Translation gives CASSSSTGVGTEAFF.

This clone was picked up one time. V is TRBV11-2 and J is TRBJ2-1, with 9 nucleotides matching TRBD2. CDR1 is SGHAT and CDR2 is FQNNGV in the germline V gene. The CDR3 extends over 15 amino acids. J was trimmed by 4 bases and V by 3 bases; bases with no gene match: 4. Here the CDR3 DNA reads TGTGCCAGCAGCTTCCTAGCGGGAATATACAATGAGCAGTTCTTC. This gives the protein CASSFLAGIYNEQFF.

The chain links TRBV18 to TRBJ2-2; D is perhaps TRBD2 (5 bases). The length of the CDR3 is 14 residues. Deletions cut 3 bases from V and 2 bases from J, with 7 bases between. In germline, CDR1 is KGHSH, CDR2 LQKENI. The CDR3 loop reads CASSPGRNTGELFF. The CDR3 bases are TGTGCCAGCTCACCGGGGAGAAACACCGGGGAGCTGTTTTTT.

The gene calls are TRBV5-4 and TRBJ2-3, with D unclear. V dropped 6 bases and J dropped 1 base, with 15 bases sitting between them. CDR1 is SGHNT, CDR2 YYREEE, per germline (reference sequence). The CDR3 spans 15 residues. CDR3 residues: CASNLLHAGTDTQYF. CDR3 coding DNA: TGTGCCAGCAACCTCTTACACGCGGGCACAGATACGCAGTATTTT.

This clone was seen a few times. This chain connects TRBV7-9 to TRBJ2-1; 10 bases agree with TRBD2. This CDR3 spans 15 amino acids. V gave up 5 bases and J gave up 4 bases; unmatched junction bases: 5. The germline gives CDR1 SEHNR, CDR2 FQNEAQ (reference sequence). In DNA form, the CDR3 reads TGTGCCAGCAGCGGGGGACTAGCGCAATACAATGAGCAGTTCTTC. Protein product: CASSGGLAQYNEQFF.

The chain is built from TRBV19 and TRBJ2-1, with D unresolved. CDR3 length: 16 amino acids. CDR1 and CDR2 from the germline V gene are LNHDA and SQIVND (reference sequence). Trimming removed 3 bases from V and 4 bases from J, with 16 bases in between. CDR3 nucleotides: TGTGCCAGTAGTATCGCCCCTATCACGTCTTACAATGAGCAGTTCTTC. This sequence encodes CASSIAPITSYNEQFF.

The CDR3 loop is CASSEQVNGYTF. The CDR3 coding sequence is TGTGCCAGTAGTGAACAGGTTAACGGCTACACCTTC. The chain carries TRBV19 and TRBJ1-2, with a tentative D call TRBD1 (5 bases). CDR3 length: 12 residues. Trimming left V 5 bases short and J 8 bases short, with 12 bases between. Germline V lookup: CDR1 LNHDA, CDR2 SQIVND (reference sequence).

V usage is TRBV28 and J usage is TRBJ1-2; D uncertain. The CDR3 sequence is 13 residues long. V lost 6 bases and J 3 bases, leaving 11 bases between the germline ends. Looked up from germline, CDR1 is MDHEN and CDR2 is SYDVKM. This chain's CDR3 is CASRQTADYGYTF. Here the CDR3 DNA reads TGTGCCAGCAGGCAAACTGCGGACTATGGCTACACCTTC.

This clone was counted only a few times. CDR3 sequence (DNA): TGTGCCAGCAGCTCGGACAGCTATGGCTACACCTTC. This sequence encodes CASSSDSYGYTF. The rearrangement links TRBV7-2 to TRBJ1-2; D might be TRBD1 (6 bases). Germline loops: CDR1 SGHTA, CDR2 FQGNSA. This CDR3 contains 12 residues. V gave up 4 bases and J gave up 4 bases, with 7 bases separating them.

The chain combines TRBV10-2 with TRBJ2-3, with TRBD1 matching 9 bases. V shed 0 bases, J shed 1 base, and the junction held 2 bases outside the gene matches. The CDR3 has 16 amino acids. Germline CDR1 WSHSY, CDR2 SAAADI. The CDR3 region has the DNA TGCGCCAGCAGTGAGTCTCGGGACAGGGGCACAGATACGCAGTATTTT. Its translation is CASSESRDRGTDTQYF.

The rearrangement uses TRBV18 and TRBJ1-4; 8 nucleotides match TRBD1. V lost 4 bases and J lost 4; bases outside the gene matches: 8. CDR1 KGHSH and CDR2 LQKENI come from the germline V gene. CDR3 length equals 16 residues. For the CDR3, the DNA is TGTGCCAGCTCACTTGGACAGGGCTTTGGTAATGAAAAACTGTTTTTT. Translation: CASSLGQGFGNEKLFF.

This clone came up a few times. V and J are TRBV2 and TRBJ2-7; a weak D match, TRBD2 (5 bases). CDR3 length: 11 residues. The V gene lost 4 bases and the J gene lost 4 bases, with 5 bases spanning the gap. Germline V gene lookup returns CDR1 SNHLY and CDR2 FYNNEI. CDR3: CASSAGYEQYF. The CDR3, as DNA: TGTGCCAGCAGTGCGGGGTACGAGCAGTACTTC.

In regard to this clone: Other DNA sequences within the sample encode an identical CDR3. This chain links TRBV28 with TRBJ1-2; possibly TRBD1 for D (5 bases). There are 15 residues in the CDR3. Germline V CDR1 and CDR2: MDHEN, SYDVKM. With 7 bases removed from V and 5 bases from J, the gap between germline ends came to 20 bases. The CDR3 DNA reads as TGTGCCAGCACCCCGGGCGGGGGTAACCCTTATGGCTACACCTTC. It specifies CASTPGGGNPYGYTF.

The chain has TRBV6-6 and TRBJ2-3, with 7 nucleotides matching TRBD2. The CDR3 contains 16 residues. V lost 2 bases, J lost 11 bases, and 16 bases stayed unmatched. Germline values: CDR1 MNHNY, CDR2 SVGAGI (reference sequence). CDR3 protein: CASSYATSVSAREQYF. In DNA, the CDR3 is TGTGCCAGCAGTTACGCAACTAGCGTGTCGGCGCGGGAGCAGTATTTT.

The chain has TRBV7-3 and TRBJ1-2, with TRBD1 identical over 7 bases. The CDR3 spans 15 residues. Germline lookup yields CDR1 SGHTA and CDR2 FQGTGA. Trimming at V came to 2 bases and at J to 3 bases, leaving 6 bases not matched to a gene. The CDR3 DNA reads TGTGCCAGCAGCTTATCAGGGACAGACTACTATGGCTACACCTTC. Translating gives CASSLSGTDYYGYTF.

V and J are TRBV21-1 and TRBJ2-7; TRBD2 is the table's D call and was not checked against the DNA. TRBV21-1 has pseudogene status. CDR3 size: 15 residues. CDR3 protein: CASNKKRRFSYEQYF. The CDR3 DNA sequence: TGTGCCAGTAACAAGAAACGGCGGTTCTCCTACGAGCAGTACTTC.

This chain uses TRBV27 with TRBJ1-5; TRBD1 matches 9 bases. CDR1 and CDR2 from the germline V gene are MNHEY and SMNVEV (reference sequence). Trimming took 4 bases from V and 0 from J; bases not matched to a gene: 4. This CDR3 region has 16 residues. CDR3 sequence (DNA): TGTGCCAGCAGTTCGACAGGGGGGAATAGCAATCAGCCCCAGCATTTT. It yields the protein CASSSTGGNSNQPQHF.